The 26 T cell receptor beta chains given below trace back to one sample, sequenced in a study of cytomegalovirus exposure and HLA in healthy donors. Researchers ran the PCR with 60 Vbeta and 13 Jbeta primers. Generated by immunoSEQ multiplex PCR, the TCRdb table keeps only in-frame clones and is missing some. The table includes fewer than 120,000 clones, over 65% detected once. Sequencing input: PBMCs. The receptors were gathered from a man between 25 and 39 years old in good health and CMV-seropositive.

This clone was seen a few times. The CDR3 sequence: CASNIGRQANEKLFF. The CDR3, as DNA: TGTGCCAGCAACATCGGTAGACAGGCCAATGAAAAACTGTTTTTT. This chain connects TRBV6-1 to TRBJ1-4, with D maybe TRBD1 (6 bases). From germline, CDR1 is MNHNS and CDR2 SASEGT. The CDR3 runs 15 residues. V lost 7 bases and J lost 5, with 17 bases in between.

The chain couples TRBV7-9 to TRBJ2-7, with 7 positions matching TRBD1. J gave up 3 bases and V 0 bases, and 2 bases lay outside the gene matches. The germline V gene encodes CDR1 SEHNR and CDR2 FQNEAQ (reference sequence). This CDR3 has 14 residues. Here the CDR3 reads CASSLAGTDYEQYF. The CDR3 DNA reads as TGTGCCAGCAGCTTAGCCGGGACAGACTACGAGCAGTACTTC.

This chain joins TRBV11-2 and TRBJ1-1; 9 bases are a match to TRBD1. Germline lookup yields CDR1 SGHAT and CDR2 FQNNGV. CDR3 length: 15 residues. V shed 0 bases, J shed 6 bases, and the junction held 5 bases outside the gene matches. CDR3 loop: CASSLEGQGPPEAFF. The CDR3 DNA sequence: TGTGCCAGCAGCTTAGAGGGACAGGGTCCGCCTGAAGCTTTCTTT. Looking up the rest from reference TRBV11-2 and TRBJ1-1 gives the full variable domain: EAGVAQSPRYKIIEKRQSVAFWCNPISGHATLYWYQQILGQGPKLLIQFQNNGVVDDSQLPKDRFSAERLKGVDSTLKIQPAKLEDSAVYLCASSLEGQGPPEAFFGQGTRLTVV.

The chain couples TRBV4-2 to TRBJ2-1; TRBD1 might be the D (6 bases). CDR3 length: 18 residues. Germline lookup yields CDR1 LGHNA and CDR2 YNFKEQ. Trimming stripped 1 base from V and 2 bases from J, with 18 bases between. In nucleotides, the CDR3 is TGTGCCAGCAGCCAAGTTTTGGCAAAACGGGACACCTACAATGAGCAGTTCTTC. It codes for CASSQVLAKRDTYNEQFF.

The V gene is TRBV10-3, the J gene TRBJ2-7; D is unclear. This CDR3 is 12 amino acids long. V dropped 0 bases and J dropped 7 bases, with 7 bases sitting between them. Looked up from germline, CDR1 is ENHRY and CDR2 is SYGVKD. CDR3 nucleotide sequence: TGTGCCATCAGTGAGTCGCAGGTTGAGCAGTACTTC. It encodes CAISESQVEQYF.

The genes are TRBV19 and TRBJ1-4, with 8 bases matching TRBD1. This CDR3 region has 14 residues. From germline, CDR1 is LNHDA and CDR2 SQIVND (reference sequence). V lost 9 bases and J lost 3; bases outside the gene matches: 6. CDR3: CASRKDRANEKLFF. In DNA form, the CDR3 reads TGTGCCAGCCGCAAGGACAGGGCTAATGAAAAACTGTTTTTT.

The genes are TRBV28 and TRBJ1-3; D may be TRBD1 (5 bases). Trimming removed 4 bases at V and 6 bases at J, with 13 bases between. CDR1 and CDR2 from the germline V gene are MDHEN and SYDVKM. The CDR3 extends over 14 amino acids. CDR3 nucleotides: TGTGCCAGCAGTTCGGGGGAAATATTAAACACCATATATTTT. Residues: CASSSGEILNTIYF.

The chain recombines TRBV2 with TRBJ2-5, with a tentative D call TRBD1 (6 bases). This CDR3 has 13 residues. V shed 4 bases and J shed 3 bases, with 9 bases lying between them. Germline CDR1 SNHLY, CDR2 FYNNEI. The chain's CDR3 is CASSGNREETQYF. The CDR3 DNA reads TGTGCCAGCAGTGGAAACAGGGAAGAGACCCAGTACTTC. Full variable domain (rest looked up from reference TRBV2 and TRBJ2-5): EPEVTQTPSHQVTQMGQEVILRCVPISNHLYFYWYRQILGQKVEFLVSFYNNEISEKSEIFDDQFSVERPDGSNFTLKIRSTKLEDSAMYFCASSGNREETQYFGPGTRLLVL.

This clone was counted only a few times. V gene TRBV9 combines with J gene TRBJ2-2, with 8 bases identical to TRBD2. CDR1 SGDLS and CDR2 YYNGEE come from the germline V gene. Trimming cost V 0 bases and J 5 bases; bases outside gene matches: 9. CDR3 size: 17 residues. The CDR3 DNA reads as TGTGCCAGCAGCGTAGTGGACGGGGGGGCGAGAACCGGGGAGCTGTTTTTT. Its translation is CASSVVDGGARTGELFF.

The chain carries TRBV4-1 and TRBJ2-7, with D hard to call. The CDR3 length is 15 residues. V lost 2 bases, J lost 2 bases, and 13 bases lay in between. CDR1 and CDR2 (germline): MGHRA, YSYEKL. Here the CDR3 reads CASSQRHVPPYEQYF. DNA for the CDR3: TGCGCCAGCAGCCAAAGACACGTACCACCCTACGAGCAGTACTTC.

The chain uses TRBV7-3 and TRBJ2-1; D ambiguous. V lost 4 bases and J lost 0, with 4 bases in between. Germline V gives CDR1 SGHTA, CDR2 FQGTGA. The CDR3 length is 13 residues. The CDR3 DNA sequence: TGTGCCAGCAGCTCCAACTCCTACAATGAGCAGTTCTTC. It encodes CASSSNSYNEQFF.

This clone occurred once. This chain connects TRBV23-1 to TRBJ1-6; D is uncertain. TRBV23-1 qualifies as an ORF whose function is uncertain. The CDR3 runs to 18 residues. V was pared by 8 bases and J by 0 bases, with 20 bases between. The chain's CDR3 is CASQTPGTHNSYNSPLHF. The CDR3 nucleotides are TGCGCCAGCCAAACCCCGGGTACGCACAACTCCTATAATTCACCCCTCCACTTT.

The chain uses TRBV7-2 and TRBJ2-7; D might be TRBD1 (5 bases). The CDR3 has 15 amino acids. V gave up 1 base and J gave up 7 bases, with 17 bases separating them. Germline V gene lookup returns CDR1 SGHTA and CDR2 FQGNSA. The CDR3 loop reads CASSLGLASRQEQYF. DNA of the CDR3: TGTGCCAGCAGCTTAGGGTTGGCTTCTCGACAGGAGCAGTACTTC.

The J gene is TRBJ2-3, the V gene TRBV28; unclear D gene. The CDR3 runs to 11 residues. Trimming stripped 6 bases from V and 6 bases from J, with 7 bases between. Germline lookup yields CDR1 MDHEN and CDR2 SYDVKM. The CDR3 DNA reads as TGTGCCAGCAGAGAGACTGATACGCAGTATTTT. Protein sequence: CASRETDTQYF.

As DNA, the CDR3 is TGTGCCAGCAGCACCGGGACTAGCGGGGGCTACGAGCAGTACTTC. Amino acid sequence: CASSTGTSGGYEQYF. The chain is built from TRBV5-4 and TRBJ2-7, with 14 bases fitting TRBD2. The CDR3 runs to 15 residues. Germline assignment: CDR1 SGHNT and CDR2 YYREEE (reference sequence). After removal of 4 bases from V and 3 bases from J, the junction contained 3 bases not matched to a gene.

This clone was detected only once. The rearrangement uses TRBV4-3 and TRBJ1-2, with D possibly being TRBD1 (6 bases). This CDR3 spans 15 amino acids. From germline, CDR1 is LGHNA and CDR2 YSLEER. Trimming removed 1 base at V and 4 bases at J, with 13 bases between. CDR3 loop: CASSQGDTTVYGYTF. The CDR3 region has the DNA TGCGCCAGCAGCCAAGGGGACACCACCGTCTATGGCTACACCTTC.

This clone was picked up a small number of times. The CDR3 region is CASSQVGGAYYEQYF. The CDR3 DNA reads as TGCGCCAGCAGCCAAGTAGGTGGGGCATACTACGAGCAGTACTTC. This chain connects TRBV4-3 to TRBJ2-7; possibly TRBD1 for D (5 bases). CDR3 length equals 15 residues. V was shortened by 1 base and J by 3 bases, with 13 bases between the two germline ends. Germline CDR1 is LGHNA and CDR2 is YSLEER.

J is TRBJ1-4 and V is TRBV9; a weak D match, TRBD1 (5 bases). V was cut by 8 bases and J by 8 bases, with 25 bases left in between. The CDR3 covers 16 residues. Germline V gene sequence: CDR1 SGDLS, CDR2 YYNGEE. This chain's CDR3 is CASTDGGGTTGEKLFF. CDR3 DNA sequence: TGTGCCAGTACTGATGGGGGGGGAACTACGGGGGAAAAACTGTTTTTT.

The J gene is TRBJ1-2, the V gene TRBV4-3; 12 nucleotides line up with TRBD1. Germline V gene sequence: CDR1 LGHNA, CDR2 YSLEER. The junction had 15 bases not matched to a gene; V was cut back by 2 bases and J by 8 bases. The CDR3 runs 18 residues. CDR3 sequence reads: CASSQTFLPGQGAGGYTF. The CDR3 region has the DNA TGCGCCAGCAGCCAAACGTTCCTTCCGGGACAGGGGGCGGGGGGCTACACCTTC.

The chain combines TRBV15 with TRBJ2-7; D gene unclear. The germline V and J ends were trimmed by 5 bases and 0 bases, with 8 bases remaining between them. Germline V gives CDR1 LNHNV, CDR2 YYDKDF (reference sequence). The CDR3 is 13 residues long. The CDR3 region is CATSPSLSYEQYF. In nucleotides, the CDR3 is TGTGCCACCAGCCCCTCCCTCTCCTACGAGCAGTACTTC. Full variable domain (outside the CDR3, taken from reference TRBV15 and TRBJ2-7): DAMVIQNPRYQVTQFGKPVTLSCSQTLNHNVMYWYQQKSSQAPKLLFHYYDKDFNNEADTPDNFQSRRPNTSFCFLDIRSPGLGDTAMYLCATSPSLSYEQYFGPGTRLTVT.

This CDR3 reads CASSLEGQAGIFSGYTF. The CDR3 nucleotides are TGTGCCAGCAGCTTGGAAGGGCAGGCAGGGATCTTTAGCGGCTACACCTTC. V is TRBV5-4 and J is TRBJ1-2; D perhaps matches TRBD1 (5 bases). V lost 0 bases and J lost 8, with 23 bases in between. The germline V gene has CDR1 SGHNT and CDR2 YYREEE (reference sequence). The CDR3 length is 17 residues.

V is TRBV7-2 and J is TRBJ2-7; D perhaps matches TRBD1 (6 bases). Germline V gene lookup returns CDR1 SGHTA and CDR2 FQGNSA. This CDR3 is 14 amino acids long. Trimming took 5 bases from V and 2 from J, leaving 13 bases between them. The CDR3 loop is CASSNDRIAYEQYF. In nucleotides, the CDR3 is TGTGCCAGCAGCAACGACAGGATAGCCTACGAGCAGTACTTC.

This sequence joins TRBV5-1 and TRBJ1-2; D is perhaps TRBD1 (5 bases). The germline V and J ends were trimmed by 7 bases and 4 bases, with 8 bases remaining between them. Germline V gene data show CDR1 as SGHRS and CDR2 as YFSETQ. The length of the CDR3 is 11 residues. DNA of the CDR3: TGCGCCAGCGGGGGAGGCTATGGCTACACCTTC. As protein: CASGGGYGYTF.

The CDR3 region is CAISDGGTEAFF. DNA of the CDR3: TGTGCCATCAGTGACGGGGGCACTGAAGCTTTCTTT. V is TRBV10-3 and J is TRBJ1-1; TRBD1 might be the D (5 bases). Germline V CDR1 and CDR2: ENHRY, SYGVKD. Trimming left V 3 bases short and J 4 bases short, with 6 bases between. The CDR3 runs 12 residues.

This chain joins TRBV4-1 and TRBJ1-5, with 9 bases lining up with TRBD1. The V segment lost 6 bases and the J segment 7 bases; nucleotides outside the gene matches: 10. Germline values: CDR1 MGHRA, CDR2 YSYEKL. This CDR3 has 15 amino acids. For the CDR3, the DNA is TGCGCCAGCAGTCCCACACAGGGGGCGCGGCAGCCCCAGCATTTT. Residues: CASSPTQGARQPQHF.

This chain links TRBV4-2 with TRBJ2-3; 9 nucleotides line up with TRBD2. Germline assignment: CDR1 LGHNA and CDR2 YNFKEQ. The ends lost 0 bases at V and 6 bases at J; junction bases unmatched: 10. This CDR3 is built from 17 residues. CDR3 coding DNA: TGTGCCAGCAGCCAAGATTCCCAGTCTAGCGGGGAGGATACGCAGTATTTT. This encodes CASSQDSQSSGEDTQYF.